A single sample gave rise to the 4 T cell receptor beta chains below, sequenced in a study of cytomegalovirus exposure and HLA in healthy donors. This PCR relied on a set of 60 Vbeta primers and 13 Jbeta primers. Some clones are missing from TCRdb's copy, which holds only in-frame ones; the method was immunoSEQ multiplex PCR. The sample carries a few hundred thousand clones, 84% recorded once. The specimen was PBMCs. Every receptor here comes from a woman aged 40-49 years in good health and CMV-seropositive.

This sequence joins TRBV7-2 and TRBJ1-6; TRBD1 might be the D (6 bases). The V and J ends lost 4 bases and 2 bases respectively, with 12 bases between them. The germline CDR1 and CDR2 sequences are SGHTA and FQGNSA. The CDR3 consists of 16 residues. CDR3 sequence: CASSSGQSTYNSPLHF. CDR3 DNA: TGTGCCAGCAGCTCCGGACAGAGCACCTATAATTCACCCCTCCACTTT.

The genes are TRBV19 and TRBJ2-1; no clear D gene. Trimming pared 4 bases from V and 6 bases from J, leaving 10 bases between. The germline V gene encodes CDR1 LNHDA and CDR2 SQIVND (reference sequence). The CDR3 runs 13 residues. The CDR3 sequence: CASSTRSPNEQFF. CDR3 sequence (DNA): TGTGCCAGTAGTACCAGATCCCCCAATGAGCAGTTCTTC.

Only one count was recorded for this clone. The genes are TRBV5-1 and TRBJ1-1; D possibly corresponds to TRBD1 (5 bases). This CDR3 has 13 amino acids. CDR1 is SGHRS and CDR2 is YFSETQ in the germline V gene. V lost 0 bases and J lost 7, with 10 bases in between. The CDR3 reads CASSLEAGGEAFF. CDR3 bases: TGCGCCAGCAGCTTGGAGGCGGGGGGTGAAGCTTTCTTT.

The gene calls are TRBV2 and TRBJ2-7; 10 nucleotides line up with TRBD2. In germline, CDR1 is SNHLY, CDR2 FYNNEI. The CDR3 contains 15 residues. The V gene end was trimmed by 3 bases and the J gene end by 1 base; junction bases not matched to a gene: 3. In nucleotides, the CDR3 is TGTGCCAGCAGTGATTGGACTAGCGGTTCCTACGAGCAGTACTTC. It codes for CASSDWTSGSYEQYF.